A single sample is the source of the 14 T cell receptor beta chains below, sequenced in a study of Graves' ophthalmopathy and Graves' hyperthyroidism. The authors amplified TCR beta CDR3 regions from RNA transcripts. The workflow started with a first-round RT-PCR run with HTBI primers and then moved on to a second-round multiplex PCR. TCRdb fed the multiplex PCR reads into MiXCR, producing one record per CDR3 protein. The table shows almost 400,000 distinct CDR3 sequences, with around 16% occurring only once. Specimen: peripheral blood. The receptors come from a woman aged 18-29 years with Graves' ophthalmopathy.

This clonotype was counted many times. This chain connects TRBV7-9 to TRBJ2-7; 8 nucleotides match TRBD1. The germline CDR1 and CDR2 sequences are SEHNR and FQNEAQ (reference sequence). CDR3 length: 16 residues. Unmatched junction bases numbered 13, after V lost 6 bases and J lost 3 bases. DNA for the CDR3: TGTGCCAGCAGAGCAGAGGGACAGGAGGCCTTCTACGAGCAGTACTTC. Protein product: CASRAEGQEAFYEQYF. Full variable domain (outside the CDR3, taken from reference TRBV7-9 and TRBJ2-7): DTGVSQNPRHKITKRGQNVTFRCDPISEHNRLYWYRQTLGQGPEFLTYFQNEAQLEKSRLLSDRFSAERPKGSFSTLEIQRTEQGDSAMYLCASRAEGQEAFYEQYFGPGTRLTVT.

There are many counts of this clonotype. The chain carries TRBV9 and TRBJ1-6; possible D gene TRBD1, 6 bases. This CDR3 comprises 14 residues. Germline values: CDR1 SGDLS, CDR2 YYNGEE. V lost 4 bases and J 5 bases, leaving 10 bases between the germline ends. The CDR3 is CASSSRQDNSPLHF. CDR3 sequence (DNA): TGTGCCAGCAGCTCAAGACAGGATAATTCACCCCTCCACTTT.

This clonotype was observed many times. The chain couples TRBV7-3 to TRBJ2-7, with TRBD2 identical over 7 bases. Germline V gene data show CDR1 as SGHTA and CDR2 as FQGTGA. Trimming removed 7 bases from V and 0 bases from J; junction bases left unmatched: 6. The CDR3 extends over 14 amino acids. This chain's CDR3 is CASIKTSLSYEQYF. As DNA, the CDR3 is TGTGCCAGCATCAAGACTAGCCTCTCCTACGAGCAGTACTTC.

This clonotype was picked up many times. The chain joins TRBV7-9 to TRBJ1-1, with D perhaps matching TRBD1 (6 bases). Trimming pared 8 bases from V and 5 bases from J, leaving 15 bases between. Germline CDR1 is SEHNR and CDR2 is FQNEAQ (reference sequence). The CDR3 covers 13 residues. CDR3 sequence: CASGEGGQTEAFF. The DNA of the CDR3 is TGTGCCAGCGGTGAAGGGGGGCAGACTGAAGCTTTCTTT.

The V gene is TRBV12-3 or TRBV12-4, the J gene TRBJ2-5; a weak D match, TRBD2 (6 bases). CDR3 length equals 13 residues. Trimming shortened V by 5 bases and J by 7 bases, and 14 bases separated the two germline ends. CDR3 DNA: TGTGCCAGCAGTCAGGGCCGGAGGGGGACCCAGTACTTC. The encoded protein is CASSQGRRGTQYF.

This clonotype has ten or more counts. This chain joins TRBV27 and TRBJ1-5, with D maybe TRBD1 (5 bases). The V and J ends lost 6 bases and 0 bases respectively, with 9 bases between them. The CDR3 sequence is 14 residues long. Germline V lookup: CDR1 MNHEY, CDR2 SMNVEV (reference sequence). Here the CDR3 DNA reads TGTGCCAGCAGAGACAGTACTAGCAATCAGCCCCAGCATTTT. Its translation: CASRDSTSNQPQHF.

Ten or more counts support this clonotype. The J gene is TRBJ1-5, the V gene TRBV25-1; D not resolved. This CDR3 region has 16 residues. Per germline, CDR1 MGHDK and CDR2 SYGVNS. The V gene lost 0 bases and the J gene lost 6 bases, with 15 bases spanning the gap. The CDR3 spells CASSEYHQPDGQPQHF. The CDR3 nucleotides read TGTGCCAGCAGTGAATATCACCAACCCGACGGTCAGCCCCAGCATTTT.

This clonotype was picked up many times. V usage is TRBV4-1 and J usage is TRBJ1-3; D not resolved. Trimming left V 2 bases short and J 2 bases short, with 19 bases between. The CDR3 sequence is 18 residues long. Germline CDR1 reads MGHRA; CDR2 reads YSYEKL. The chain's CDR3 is CASSQKIPTPSPGNTIYF. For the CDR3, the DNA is TGCGCCAGCAGCCAAAAGATCCCCACCCCAAGCCCTGGAAACACCATATATTTT.

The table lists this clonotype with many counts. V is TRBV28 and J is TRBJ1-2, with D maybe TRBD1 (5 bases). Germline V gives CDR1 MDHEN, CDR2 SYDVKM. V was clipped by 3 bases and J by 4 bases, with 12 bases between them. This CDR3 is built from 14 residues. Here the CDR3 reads CASSFGGDGYGYTF. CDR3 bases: TGTGCCAGCAGTTTTGGGGGGGATGGCTATGGCTACACCTTC.

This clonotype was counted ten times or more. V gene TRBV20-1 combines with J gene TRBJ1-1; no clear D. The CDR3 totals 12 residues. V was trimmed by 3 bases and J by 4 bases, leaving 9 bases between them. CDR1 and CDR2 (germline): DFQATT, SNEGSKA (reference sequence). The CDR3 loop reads CSASPVLTEAFF. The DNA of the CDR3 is TGCAGTGCTAGCCCTGTTCTCACTGAAGCTTTCTTT.

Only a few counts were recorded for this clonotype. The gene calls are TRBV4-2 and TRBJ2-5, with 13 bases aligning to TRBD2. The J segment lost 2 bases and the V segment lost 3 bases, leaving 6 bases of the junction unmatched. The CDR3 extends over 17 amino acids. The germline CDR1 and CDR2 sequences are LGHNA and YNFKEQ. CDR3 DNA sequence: TGTGCCAGCAGCCAGCGCCCGGGACTAGCGGGGCAAGAGACCCAGTACTTC. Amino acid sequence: CASSQRPGLAGQETQYF.

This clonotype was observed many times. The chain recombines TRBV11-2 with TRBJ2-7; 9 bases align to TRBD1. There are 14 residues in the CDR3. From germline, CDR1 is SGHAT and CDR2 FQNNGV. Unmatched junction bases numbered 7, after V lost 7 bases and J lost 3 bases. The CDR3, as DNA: TGTGCCAGCACCCCGGGACAGGGACACTACGAGCAGTACTTC. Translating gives CASTPGQGHYEQYF.

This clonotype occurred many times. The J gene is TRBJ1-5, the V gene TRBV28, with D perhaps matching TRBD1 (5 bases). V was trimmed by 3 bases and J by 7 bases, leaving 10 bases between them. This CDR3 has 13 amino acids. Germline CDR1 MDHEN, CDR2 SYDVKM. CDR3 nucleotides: TGTGCCAGCAGTTTTCTGGGGGAACAGCCCCAGCATTTT. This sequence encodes CASSFLGEQPQHF.

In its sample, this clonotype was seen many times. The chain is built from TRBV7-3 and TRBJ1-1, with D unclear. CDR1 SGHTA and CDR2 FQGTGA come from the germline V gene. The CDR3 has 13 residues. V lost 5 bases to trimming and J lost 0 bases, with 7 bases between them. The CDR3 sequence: CASSAQMNTEAFF. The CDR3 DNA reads TGTGCCAGCAGCGCTCAAATGAACACTGAAGCTTTCTTT.